A single sample is the source of the 30 T cell receptor beta chains below, sequenced in a study of T cells in Graves' hyperthyroidism and ophthalmopathy. TCR beta CDR3 regions were amplified from RNA. Initially, a first-round RT-PCR of the TCR CDR3 employed the HTBI primer set. TCRdb redid the calling of the multiplex PCR reads with MiXCR, one entry per CDR3 protein. The table lists 540,000 or so distinct CDR3 sequences, approximately 14% of them singletons, with around 7.5% in the top ten. Sequencing was carried out using blood. These receptors were taken from a woman between 25 and 40 years old with Graves' hyperthyroidism.

This chain connects TRBV6-2 or TRBV6-3 to TRBJ2-5; perhaps TRBD1 as D (6 bases). Germline assignment: CDR1 MNHEY and CDR2 SVGEGT. This CDR3 spans 14 amino acids. V was cut by 2 bases and J by 1 base, with 8 bases left in between. This CDR3 is CASSYGGGQETQYF. CDR3 nucleotide sequence: TGTGCCAGCAGTTACGGGGGCGGCCAAGAGACCCAGTACTTC.

J is TRBJ2-6 and V is TRBV7-2; D perhaps matches TRBD2 (6 bases). With 6 bases removed from V and 2 bases from J, the gap between germline ends came to 14 bases. The CDR3 consists of 16 residues. Per the germline V gene, CDR1 is SGHTA and CDR2 is FQGNSA. Written as DNA, the CDR3 is TGTGCCAGCAGGCTCCGCTGGGGGGCTGGGGCCAACGTCCTGACTTTC. Its translation is CASRLRWGAGANVLTF.

The table lists this clonotype with many counts. V and J are TRBV9 and TRBJ2-7, with a possible D match to TRBD2 (5 bases). The CDR3 sequence is 14 residues long. Germline V CDR1 and CDR2: SGDLS, YYNGEE. The ends were cut back, 0 bases at V and 2 bases at J, with 9 bases in the middle. The CDR3 region has the DNA TGTGCCAGCAGCGTAGGAAGTAGCGCCTACGAGCAGTACTTC. This sequence encodes CASSVGSSAYEQYF.

In its sample, this clonotype was seen a few times. The gene calls are TRBV13 and TRBJ2-7, with D maybe TRBD1 (6 bases). This CDR3 spans 16 amino acids. CDR1 and CDR2 (germline): PRHDT, FYEKMQ (reference sequence). Trimming removed 5 bases from V and 0 bases from J, with 17 bases in between. In DNA form, the CDR3 reads TGTGCCAGCAGCCACTGGGGGCTAGGGAGCTCCTACGAGCAGTACTTC. Protein product: CASSHWGLGSSYEQYF.

This clonotype turned up a few times. The chain recombines TRBV6-1 with TRBJ2-7; maybe TRBD1 (5 bases). This CDR3 is 13 amino acids long. Between the trimmed V and J ends, which lost 6 bases and 5 bases, there was a span of 14 bases. Germline-derived CDR1 and CDR2 are MNHNS and SASEGT. CDR3 DNA: TGTGCCAGCAGGGGGCTCGATTTGAACGAGCAGTACTTC. Translating gives CASRGLDLNEQYF.

This clonotype was counted at least ten times. The chain is built from TRBV7-2 and TRBJ2-1, with D maybe TRBD2 (6 bases). Trimming removed 3 bases at V and 8 bases at J, with 11 bases between. Germline V gives CDR1 SGHTA, CDR2 FQGNSA. This CDR3 has 13 amino acids. The CDR3 spells CASSFGSWYEQFF. CDR3 coding DNA: TGTGCCAGCAGCTTCGGGAGTTGGTATGAGCAGTTCTTC.

This clonotype was counted ten times or more. This rearrangement joins TRBV28 to TRBJ2-1; D ambiguous. This CDR3 comprises 13 residues. Per the germline V gene, CDR1 is MDHEN and CDR2 is SYDVKM. Trimming removed 1 base at V and 8 bases at J, with 9 bases between. The CDR3 DNA follows: TGTGCCAGCAGTTTATTGGGGTTGGATGAGCAGTTCTTC. Its translation is CASSLLGLDEQFF.

This clonotype appeared many times. V usage is TRBV28 and J usage is TRBJ2-7; D possibly corresponds to TRBD1 (6 bases). Per germline, CDR1 MDHEN and CDR2 SYDVKM. V dropped 4 bases and J dropped 0 bases, with 13 bases sitting between them. This CDR3 has 15 amino acids. The CDR3: CASSSDRKSSYEQYF. CDR3 nucleotide sequence: TGTGCCAGCAGTTCCGACAGGAAGAGCTCCTACGAGCAGTACTTC. Full variable domain (rest looked up from reference TRBV28 and TRBJ2-7): DVKVTQSSRYLVKRTGEKVFLECVQDMDHENMFWYRQDPGLGLRLIYFSYDVKMKEKGDIPEGYSVSREKKERFSLILESASTNQTSMYLCASSSDRKSSYEQYFGPGTRLTVT.

This clonotype was recorded at least ten times. The chain employs TRBV24-1 and TRBJ2-5; 7 nucleotides agree with TRBD1. The ends lost 3 bases at V and 8 bases at J; junction bases unmatched: 5. The CDR3 spans 13 residues. The germline V gene encodes CDR1 KGHDR and CDR2 SFDVKD. CDR3 protein: CATSDDDRETQYF. CDR3 sequence (DNA): TGTGCCACCAGTGATGATGACAGGGAAACCCAGTACTTC.

In this sample, this clonotype turned up many times. The chain uses TRBV7-9 and TRBJ2-2; D gene ambiguous. Germline loops: CDR1 SEHNR, CDR2 FQNEAQ (reference sequence). V gave up 5 bases and J gave up 3 bases, with 10 bases separating them. CDR3 length: 14 residues. In nucleotides, the CDR3 is TGTGCCAGCAGCCCAACGGGTGACACCGGGGAGCTGTTTTTT. As protein: CASSPTGDTGELFF. The whole variable domain, filled in from reference TRBV7-9 and TRBJ2-2, reads DTGVSQNPRHKITKRGQNVTFRCDPISEHNRLYWYRQTLGQGPEFLTYFQNEAQLEKSRLLSDRFSAERPKGSFSTLEIQRTEQGDSAMYLCASSPTGDTGELFFGEGSRLTVL.

This clonotype was detected many times. The chain joins TRBV2 to TRBJ2-1; TRBD1 might be the D (6 bases). V was trimmed by 8 bases and J by 6 bases, leaving 14 bases between them. The germline gives CDR1 SNHLY, CDR2 FYNNEI. This CDR3 spans 13 amino acids. The DNA of the CDR3 is TGTGCCAGCGACCTTACAGGGCTCAATGAGCAGTTCTTC. It yields the protein CASDLTGLNEQFF. The whole variable domain, filled in from reference TRBV2 and TRBJ2-1, reads EPEVTQTPSHQVTQMGQEVILRCVPISNHLYFYWYRQILGQKVEFLVSFYNNEISEKSEIFDDQFSVERPDGSNFTLKIRSTKLEDSAMYFCASDLTGLNEQFFGPGTRLTVL.

This clonotype appeared a few times. V gene TRBV5-1 combines with J gene TRBJ2-1; weak D call: TRBD2 (6 bases). There are 15 residues in the CDR3. V lost 1 base and J lost 2, with 10 bases in between. The germline CDR1 and CDR2 sequences are SGHRS and YFSETQ. The CDR3 spells CASSLLAEAYNEQFF. As DNA, the CDR3 is TGCGCCAGCAGCTTGTTAGCGGAAGCCTACAATGAGCAGTTCTTC.

This clonotype was observed many times. The chain recombines TRBV6-5 with TRBJ2-2, with D possibly matching TRBD1 (10 bases). V lost 2 bases and J 5 bases, leaving 24 bases between the germline ends. Germline loops: CDR1 MNHEY, CDR2 SVGAGI. This CDR3 is 19 amino acids long. The CDR3 region is CASSYRDRGSGRGTGELFF. The CDR3 DNA reads TGTGCCAGCAGTTACCGGGACAGGGGTAGCGGGAGAGGGACCGGGGAGCTGTTTTTT.

The rearrangement joins TRBV25-1 to TRBJ1-2, with TRBD1 matching over 7 bases. This CDR3 region has 12 residues. V shed 6 bases, J shed 8 bases, and the junction held 6 bases outside the gene matches. The germline V gene has CDR1 MGHDK and CDR2 SYGVNS. CDR3 sequence reads: CASREGGGGYTF. The CDR3 DNA follows: TGTGCCAGCAGGGAAGGGGGCGGGGGCTACACCTTC.

This clonotype came up a few times. The rearrangement joins TRBV29-1 to TRBJ2-6, with D uncertain. The CDR3 length is 13 residues. With 3 bases removed from V and 2 bases from J, the gap between germline ends came to 5 bases. CDR1 is SQVTM, CDR2 ANQGSEA, per germline. The chain's CDR3 is CSVDFTGANVLTF. CDR3 DNA: TGCAGCGTTGATTTTACTGGGGCCAACGTCCTGACTTTC.

The gene calls are TRBV6-2 or TRBV6-3 and TRBJ1-4; maybe TRBD1 (5 bases). V gave up 0 bases and J gave up 3 bases, with 14 bases separating them. The germline CDR1 and CDR2 sequences are MNHEY and SVGEGT. CDR3 size: 17 residues. The CDR3 nucleotides are TGTGCCAGCAGTTACTCAGGGCCCGGGACGGCTAATGAAAAACTGTTTTTT. This translates into CASSYSGPGTANEKLFF.

At least ten counts were recorded for this clonotype. The chain recombines TRBV6-1 with TRBJ2-3; D is unresolved. The V end was cut by 0 bases, the J end by 8 bases, with 9 bases between. This CDR3 is built from 13 residues. CDR1 is MNHNS, CDR2 SASEGT, per germline. CDR3 bases: TGTGCCAGCAGTGAAGCGAGAGCGATTACGCAGTATTTT. Its protein product is CASSEARAITQYF.

This clonotype showed up many times. The chain has TRBV20-1 and TRBJ2-7; 7 bases line up with TRBD1. Germline loops: CDR1 DFQATT, CDR2 SNEGSKA (reference sequence). This CDR3 is built from 12 residues. Trimming took 6 bases from V and 3 from J; bases not matched to a gene: 5. CDR3 region: CSATRDSYEQYF. The DNA of the CDR3 is TGCAGTGCGACCCGGGACAGCTACGAGCAGTACTTC.

The rearrangement links TRBV5-1 to TRBJ1-1; possible D gene TRBD1, 5 bases. V was pared by 0 bases and J by 0 bases, with 12 bases between. This CDR3 contains 16 residues. Per the germline V gene, CDR1 is SGHRS and CDR2 is YFSETQ. The CDR3, as DNA: TGCGCCAGCAGCTTGGGGGTGGGGGGGATGAACACTGAAGCTTTCTTT. Translated: CASSLGVGGMNTEAFF.

Comments on this clonotype: The junction differs from germline at one of its ends, possibly a read error. The V gene is TRBV11-2, the J gene TRBJ2-7, with 8 bases identical to TRBD2. The CDR3 spans 15 residues. CDR1 is SGHAT and CDR2 is FQNNGV in the germline V gene. CDR3 in amino acids: CTSSLIGTSGYEQYF. CDR3 nucleotide sequence: TGTACCAGCAGCTTAATAGGAACTAGCGGCTACGAGCAGTACTTC.

This clonotype showed up just a few times. The chain has TRBV28 and TRBJ2-1; 14 nucleotides match TRBD2. V trimming: 5 bases; J trimming: 15 bases; junction bases outside the gene matches: 12. CDR3 length equals 15 residues. Germline CDR1 MDHEN, CDR2 SYDVKM. Written as DNA, the CDR3 is TGTGCCAGCAGTCCGTCAGGACTAGCGGGAGGCCGATCGTTCTTC. Its translation is CASSPSGLAGGRSFF.

The rearrangement links TRBV30 to TRBJ1-2; TRBD1 matches 7 bases. The CDR3 totals 16 residues. Germline CDR1 reads GTSNPN; CDR2 reads SVGIG (reference sequence). The J segment lost 6 bases and the V segment lost 2 bases, leaving 15 bases of the junction unmatched. This CDR3 is CAWSIDRVRIADGYTF. CDR3 sequence (DNA): TGTGCCTGGAGTATCGACAGGGTTCGAATCGCGGATGGCTACACCTTC.

In this sample, this clonotype turned up many times. The chain recombines TRBV12-3 or TRBV12-4 with TRBJ1-2; TRBD1 aligns across 8 bases. J gave up 6 bases and V 0 bases, and 3 bases lay outside the gene matches. CDR3 length equals 14 residues. The CDR3 DNA reads as TGTGCCAGCAGTTTAGCGGACAGGGTGGATGGCTACACCTTC. This gives the protein CASSLADRVDGYTF.

This clonotype was seen many times. J is TRBJ2-7 and V is TRBV30, with 7 bases lining up with TRBD1. V was pared by 1 base and J by 6 bases, with 9 bases of the junction left unmatched. CDR1 GTSNPN and CDR2 SVGIG come from the germline V gene (reference sequence). This CDR3 comprises 14 residues. The CDR3, as DNA: TGTGCCTGGAGTGAGGGACAGTGGGAACTCGAGCAGTACTTC. Its translation: CAWSEGQWELEQYF.

This clonotype was counted between two and nine times. The gene calls are TRBV20-1 and TRBJ1-4; no reliable D call. The V and J ends lost 7 bases and 7 bases respectively, with 16 bases between them. Germline values: CDR1 DFQATT, CDR2 SNEGSKA (reference sequence). The CDR3 contains 13 residues. This CDR3 reads CSVSWQMGEKLFF. CDR3 DNA: TGCAGTGTTAGCTGGCAGATGGGTGAAAAACTGTTTTTT.

This clonotype was counted only a few times. The chain employs TRBV25-1 and TRBJ1-6; 10 bases match TRBD1. Looked up from germline, CDR1 is MGHDK and CDR2 is SYGVNS. The junction had 4 bases not matched to a gene; V was cut back by 9 bases and J by 8 bases. This CDR3 is 13 amino acids long. The CDR3 bases are TGTGCCAGAACGACAGGGGGCGATTCACCCCTCCACTTT. Its protein is CARTTGGDSPLHF.

This clonotype was picked up a small number of times. The chain carries TRBV6-2 or TRBV6-3 and TRBJ1-2; D may be TRBD1 (6 bases). Trimming took off 2 bases at V and 5 bases at J, with 18 bases between the two ends. CDR1 and CDR2 from the germline V gene are MNHEY and SVGEGT. This CDR3 is 16 amino acids long. CDR3 DNA: TGTGCCAGCAGTTACCTATTCAGGGGCACCGGGTATGGCTACACCTTC. Protein: CASSYLFRGTGYGYTF.

This chain connects TRBV10-3 to TRBJ2-7; 7 positions match TRBD2. Germline CDR1 ENHRY, CDR2 SYGVKD. J was trimmed by 0 bases and V by 6 bases; bases with no gene match: 5. CDR3 length: 14 residues. Here the CDR3 DNA reads TGTGCCATCAGCTTGACGGGGGGCTCCTACGAGCAGTACTTC. This sequence encodes CAISLTGGSYEQYF.

This clonotype came up many times. The genes are TRBV20-1 and TRBJ2-1; 8 bases map to TRBD2. The length of the CDR3 is 15 residues. Germline V gene lookup returns CDR1 DFQATT and CDR2 SNEGSKA (reference sequence). The V gene end was trimmed by 3 bases and the J gene end by 4 bases; junction bases not matched to a gene: 8. The CDR3 DNA is TGCAGTGCTAGGCCCGGGACTAGGGCTTACAATGAGCAGTTCTTC. As protein: CSARPGTRAYNEQFF.

The chain carries TRBV5-4 and TRBJ1-3, with TRBD1 matching over 9 bases. Germline lookup yields CDR1 SGHNT and CDR2 YYREEE (reference sequence). The CDR3 loop spans 15 amino acids. V trimming: 4 bases; J trimming: 8 bases; junction bases outside the gene matches: 10. CDR3 sequence (DNA): TGTGCCAGCAGCACAAGGACAGGGGCTTCGGACACCATATATTTT. It yields the protein CASSTRTGASDTIYF. The complete variable domain, with remaining parts taken from reference TRBV5-4 and TRBJ1-3, reads ETGVTQSPTHLIKTRGQQVTLRCSSQSGHNTVSWYQQALGQGPQFIFQYYREEENGRGNFPPRFSGLQFPNYSSELNVNALELDDSALYLCASSTRTGASDTIYFGEGSWLTVV.